This T cell receptor (beta chain) was profiled in a study of blood T cell repertoires in COVID-19. Study details: The samples span acute and convalescent COVID-19 from the United States, Italy and Spain.

V gave up 3 bases and J gave up 1 base, with 6 bases separating them. This CDR3 is 13 amino acids long. Germline CDR1 KGHSH, CDR2 LQKENI. As originally analysed: Researchers report that nucleated cell counts were estimated from reference gene primer amplification. The data were produced by immunoSEQ multiplex PCR, yet TCRdb's version contains in-frame clones alone and is incomplete. V, J and clone size were drawn from that table, and D and trimming were deduced from the DNA. The table has 99,000 or so clones, approximately 78% seen once. The rearrangement links TRBV18 to TRBJ1-1; no firm D call. This sequence was found in a woman older than 75 with acute or convalescent COVID-19. The sequenced material came from peripheral blood. CDR3 residues: CASSPGENTEAFF. CDR3 coding DNA: TGTGCCAGCTCACCGGGAGAGAACACTGAAGCTTTCTTT.